This TCR beta chain was obtained from a study of radiotherapy plus CTLA-4 blockade in lung cancer. As for the study in general: An objective response was seen in 15% to 20% of patients, and disease control in about 30%.

The data were produced by immunoSEQ multiplex PCR, yet TCRdb's version contains in-frame clones alone and is incomplete. The repertoire holds fewer than 85,000 clones, with approximately 86% as singletons. As for this clone: Its antigen is not identified.

Focal radiation was given together with CTLA-4 blockade (ipilimumab) to patients with chemo-refractory metastatic non-small-cell lung cancer. The CDR3 covers 14 residues. Germline values: CDR1 SGHRS, CDR2 YFSETQ. Losses at the gene ends were 2 bases for V and 5 bases for J; bases not matched to a gene: 3. General study points: The best predictor of response was reported to be early blood T cell clone dynamics, with interferon-beta. After radiotherapy and ipilimumab, tumor-derived clones expanded in peripheral blood.

The sample consisted of peripheral blood, taken from a patient treated with radiotherapy plus ipilimumab. This clonotype was sampled from a human donor with non-small cell lung cancer who had stable disease on radiotherapy plus ipilimumab. V usage is TRBV5-1 and J usage is TRBJ2-1; TRBD1 agrees at 8 bases. The CDR3 loop is CASSFGQGDNEQFF. The CDR3 nucleotides are TGCGCCAGCAGCTTCGGACAGGGAGACAATGAGCAGTTCTTC. The whole variable domain, filled in from reference TRBV5-1 and TRBJ2-1, reads KAGVTQTPRYLIKTRGQQVTLSCSPISGHRSVSWYQQTPGQGLQFLFEYFSETQRNKGNFPGRFSGRQFSNSRSEMNVSTLELGDSALYLCASSFGQGDNEQFFGPGTRLTVL.